These T cell receptor beta chains were read from a single sample in a study of Graves' ophthalmopathy and Graves' hyperthyroidism. TCRdb recomputed calls from the multiplex PCR reads with MiXCR, one row per CDR3 protein. The table has more than 300,000 distinct CDR3 sequences, about a sixth seen once; the top ten hold approximately 2.4%. Material: peripheral blood. These receptors were taken from an adult woman with stable Graves' hyperthyroidism. Each CDR3 is given with its conserved first and last residue. The D gene is left open where the match is weak. For some rows the clone size is stated as once, few or many, or as a class when expanded; others skip it.

CDR3: CASSVGTGIGYEQYF
DNA: TGTGCCAGCAGCGTGGGAACAGGGATTGGCTACGAGCAGTACTTC
V: TRBV9
J: TRBJ2-7
D: .
size: many

CDR3: CASSPRLKSNKAFF
DNA: TGTGCCAGCAGCCCACGGTTGAAGAGTAACAAAGCTTTCTTT
V: TRBV7-8
J: TRBJ1-1
D: .
size: many

CDR3: CASSEPNRGAGLQYF
DNA: TGTGCCAGCAGTGAACCAAACAGGGGGGCCGGATTGCAGTACTTC
V: TRBV6-1
J: TRBJ2-5
D: TRBD1
size: once

CDR3: CASTQGARYGYTF
DNA: TGTGCCAGTACACAGGGGGCGAGGTATGGCTACACCTTC
V: TRBV6-5
J: TRBJ1-2
D: TRBD1
size: many

CDR3: CSASGQGRVDETQYF
DNA: TGCAGTGCTAGTGGGCAGGGGAGGGTGGACGAGACCCAGTACTTC
V: TRBV20-1
J: TRBJ2-5
D: .
size: many

CDR3: CASSLDSGQGYTEAFF
DNA: TGTGCCAGCAGCTTAGACTCGGGACAGGGTTACACTGAAGCTTTCTTT
V: TRBV7-9
J: TRBJ1-1
D: TRBD1
size: many

CDR3: CASSYHTGDEQYF
DNA: TGTGCCAGCAGTTATCATACGGGAGACGAGCAGTACTTC
V: TRBV6-5
J: TRBJ2-7
D: .
size: many

CDR3: CSARLDMGVSGEQYF
DNA: TGCAGTGCTAGACTGGATATGGGAGTAAGTGGCGAGCAGTACTTC
V: TRBV20-1
J: TRBJ2-7
D: .
size: many

CDR3: CASSPRWDYGYTF
DNA: TGTGCCAGCAGCCCCAGGTGGGACTATGGCTACACCTTC
V: TRBV3-1
J: TRBJ1-2
D: .
size: .

CDR3: CASSTRGAQIQYF
DNA: TGTGCCAGCAGTACCCGTGGCGCCCAAATCCAGTACTTC
V: TRBV12-3/TRBV12-4
J: TRBJ2-5
D: .
size: many

CDR3: CSARYPGLAGVEQYF
DNA: TGCAGTGCTAGATATCCCGGGCTAGCGGGAGTCGAGCAGTACTTC
V: TRBV20-1
J: TRBJ2-7
D: TRBD2
size: many

CDR3: CASSQEAYLPNYEQYF
DNA: TGTGCCAGCAGCCAAGAGGCGTACCTACCAAACTACGAGCAGTACTTC
V: TRBV4-2
J: TRBJ2-7
D: .
size: many

CDR3: CASSYSLAGVAQQYF
DNA: TGTGCCAGCAGTTACTCTCTAGCGGGAGTAGCCCAGCAGTACTTC
V: TRBV6-5
J: TRBJ2-7
D: TRBD2
size: many

CDR3: CAWSRRSSYEQYF
DNA: TGTGCCTGGAGTAGGAGGAGCTCCTACGAGCAGTACTTC
V: TRBV30
J: TRBJ2-7
D: .
size: many

CDR3: CASSPTGAYYGYTF
DNA: TGTGCCAGCTCACCGACAGGGGCCTACTATGGCTACACCTTC
V: TRBV18
J: TRBJ1-2
D: TRBD1
size: .

CDR3: CASSQGGGTSLYGEQYF
DNA: TGCGCCAGCAGCCAAGGGGGAGGGACCTCTCTATACGGCGAGCAGTACTTC
V: TRBV28
J: TRBJ2-7
D: .
size: .

CDR3: CASSQEGTGVNQPQHF
DNA: TGCGCCAGCAGCCAAGAAGGGACGGGGGTAAATCAGCCCCAGCATTTT
V: TRBV4-1
J: TRBJ1-5
D: .
size: many

CDR3: CASSSTGEETQYF
DNA: TGTGCCAGCAGCTCGACAGGGGAAGAGACCCAGTACTTC
V: TRBV28
J: TRBJ2-5
D: TRBD1
size: many

CDR3: CASRDRTGGPYEQYF
DNA: TGTGCCAGCAGAGATAGGACAGGGGGTCCCTACGAGCAGTACTTC
V: TRBV7-2
J: TRBJ2-7
D: TRBD1
size: many

CDR3: CASSYANYGYTF
DNA: TGTGCCAGCAGTTATGCTAACTATGGCTACACCTTC
V: TRBV6-5
J: TRBJ1-2
D: .
size: many

CDR3: CASLDRGPTEAFF
DNA: TGTGCCAGCCTGGACAGGGGGCCAACTGAAGCTTTCTTT
V: TRBV6-1
J: TRBJ1-1
D: TRBD1
size: few

CDR3: CASSLKGAPINGYTF
DNA: TGTGCCAGCAGTTTAAAGGGGGCCCCCATCAATGGCTACACCTTC
V: TRBV12-3/TRBV12-4
J: TRBJ1-2
D: TRBD1
size: many

CDR3: CSVGPAVGGYEQYF
DNA: TGCAGCGTTGGTCCAGCGGTCGGGGGCTACGAGCAGTACTTC
V: TRBV29-1
J: TRBJ2-7
D: .
size: many

CDR3: CASSLDGRNTEAFF
DNA: TGCGCCAGCAGCTTGGATGGCAGGAACACTGAAGCTTTCTTT
V: TRBV5-1
J: TRBJ1-1
D: .
size: many

CDR3: CASSEPPGPEQYF
DNA: TGTGCCAGCAGTGAACCTCCGGGACCTGAGCAGTACTTC
V: TRBV2
J: TRBJ2-7
D: .
size: many

CDR3: CASSFLSGRQETQYF
DNA: TGTGCCAGCAGCTTCCTCAGCGGGAGGCAAGAGACCCAGTACTTC
V: TRBV7-3
J: TRBJ2-5
D: TRBD2
size: .

CDR3: CSARAPRGVGELFF
DNA: TGCAGTGCTAGAGCCCCCCGTGGGGTCGGGGAGCTGTTTTTT
V: TRBV20-1
J: TRBJ2-2
D: .
size: few

CDR3: CASIRWHLAPYEQYF
DNA: TGTGCCAGCATTCGGTGGCACTTGGCCCCCTACGAGCAGTACTTC
V: TRBV6-4
J: TRBJ2-7
D: .
size: many

CDR3: CASRLAGGPGEQYF
DNA: TGTGCCAGCAGATTAGCGGGAGGGCCGGGGGAGCAGTACTTC
V: TRBV27
J: TRBJ2-7
D: TRBD2
size: many

CDR3: CASSLLSGGAGELFF
DNA: TGCGCCAGCAGCCTACTCTCGGGAGGGGCCGGGGAGCTGTTTTTT
V: TRBV5-1
J: TRBJ2-2
D: TRBD2
size: .

CDR3: CASSPYGGQNQPQHF
DNA: TGTGCCAGCAGCCCCTATGGGGGGCAGAATCAGCCCCAGCATTTT
V: TRBV7-8
J: TRBJ1-5
D: .
size: many

CDR3: CASRKGRNQPQHF
DNA: TGTGCCAGCAGGAAAGGGCGCAATCAGCCCCAGCATTTT
V: TRBV6-1
J: TRBJ1-5
D: .
size: .

CDR3: CASKGSYYEQYF
DNA: TGTGCCAGCAAAGGCAGCTACTACGAGCAGTACTTC
V: TRBV2
J: TRBJ2-7
D: .
size: .

CDR3: CASSGGTAEAFF
DNA: TGCGCCAGCAGCGGGGGGACAGCTGAAGCTTTCTTT
V: TRBV5-1
J: TRBJ1-1
D: TRBD1
size: many

CDR3: CSVQYRSYEQYF
DNA: TGCAGCGTGCAATACAGGAGCTACGAGCAGTACTTC
V: TRBV29-1
J: TRBJ2-7
D: .
size: many

CDR3: CASSLSVESPYEQYF
DNA: TGTGCCAGCAGCTTGTCAGTCGAAAGTCCCTACGAGCAGTACTTC
V: TRBV7-2
J: TRBJ2-7
D: .
size: many

CDR3: CASSQRELEETQYF
DNA: TGTGCCAGCAGCCAACGGGAATTAGAAGAGACCCAGTACTTC
V: TRBV3-1
J: TRBJ2-5
D: .
size: many

CDR3: CASSSDPGLWTYGYTF
DNA: TGTGCCAGCAGTTCAGACCCCGGACTGTGGACCTATGGCTACACCTTC
V: TRBV12-3/TRBV12-4
J: TRBJ1-2
D: .
size: many

CDR3: CASTHPIAGGGETQYF
DNA: TGTGCCAGCACCCACCCCATAGCGGGAGGGGGGGAGACCCAGTACTTC
V: TRBV25-1
J: TRBJ2-5
D: TRBD2
size: many

CDR3: CASSSSPILGLAGIRGETKYF
DNA: TGTGCCAGCAGCTCCAGTCCGATATTAGGACTAGCGGGAATCCGGGGGGAGACCAAGTACTTC
V: TRBV7-6
J: TRBJ2-5
D: TRBD2
size: few

CDR3: CASSYSGRGELGSPLHF
DNA: TGTGCCAGCAGTTACTCTGGCAGGGGGGAGTTAGGTTCACCCCTCCACTTT
V: TRBV6-5
J: TRBJ1-6
D: TRBD1
size: many

CDR3: CATSDPRDGSVEQYF
DNA: TGTGCCACCAGTGATCCCCGGGACGGCAGCGTCGAGCAGTACTTC
V: TRBV24-1
J: TRBJ2-7
D: .
size: many

CDR3: CSARDQNTEAFF
DNA: TGCAGTGCTAGGGACCAGAACACTGAAGCTTTCTTT
V: TRBV20-1
J: TRBJ1-1
D: .
size: many

CDR3: CATSRDHQPQHF
DNA: TGTGCCACCAGCAGGGATCACCAGCCCCAGCATTTT
V: TRBV15
J: TRBJ1-5
D: .
size: .

CDR3: CASSLPGLAGGYEQYF
DNA: TGTGCCAGCAGTTTACCCGGACTAGCGGGCGGCTACGAGCAGTACTTC
V: TRBV28
J: TRBJ2-7
D: TRBD2
size: many

CDR3: CASSLLAGSMGYTF
DNA: TGTGCCAGCAGTTTATTGGCAGGGAGCATGGGCTACACCTTC
V: TRBV28
J: TRBJ1-2
D: .
size: .

CDR3: CASSLTIGVNEQYF
DNA: TGTGCCAGCAGTTTGACGATAGGGGTAAACGAGCAGTACTTC
V: TRBV7-9
J: TRBJ2-7
D: .
size: many

CDR3: CASSLKSSSGGFYEQYF
DNA: TGCGCCAGCAGCTTGAAATCCTCTTCAGGGGGTTTCTACGAGCAGTACTTC
V: TRBV5-1
J: TRBJ2-7
D: TRBD1
size: few

CDR3: CASREPNTGELFF
DNA: TGTGCCAGCAGGGAGCCAAACACCGGGGAGCTGTTTTTT
V: TRBV28
J: TRBJ2-2
D: .
size: many

CDR3: CASSFGQGVRNAEAFF
DNA: TGTGCCAGCAGTTTTGGACAGGGGGTTCGGAACGCTGAAGCTTTCTTT
V: TRBV12-3/TRBV12-4
J: TRBJ1-1
D: TRBD1
size: .